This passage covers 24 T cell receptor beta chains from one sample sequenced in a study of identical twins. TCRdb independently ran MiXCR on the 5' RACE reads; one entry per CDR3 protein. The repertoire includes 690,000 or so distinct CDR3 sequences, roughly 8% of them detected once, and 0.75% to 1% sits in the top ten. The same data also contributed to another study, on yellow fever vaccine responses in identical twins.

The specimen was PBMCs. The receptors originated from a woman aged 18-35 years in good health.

This CDR3 is CASSGGPADNEQFF. DNA of the CDR3: TGTGCCAGCAGTGGGGGTCCGGCCGACAATGAGCAGTTCTTC. V gene TRBV7-9 combines with J gene TRBJ2-1; D may match TRBD1 or TRBD2 (5 bases each). The CDR3 spans 14 residues. CDR1 is SEHNR, CDR2 FQNEAQ, per germline (reference sequence). V was cut by 6 bases and J by 5 bases, with 14 bases left in between.

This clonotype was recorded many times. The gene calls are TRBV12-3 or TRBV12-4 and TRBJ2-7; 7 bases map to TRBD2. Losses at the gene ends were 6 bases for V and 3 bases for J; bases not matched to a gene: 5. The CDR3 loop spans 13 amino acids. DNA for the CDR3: TGTGCCAGCAGGGGGGGGGATATCTACGAGCAGTACTTC. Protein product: CASRGGDIYEQYF.

The CDR3 coding sequence is TGTGCCAGCAGTTTTCAGGTCTCCTACAATGAGCAGTTCTTC. Its protein is CASSFQVSYNEQFF. This chain uses TRBV12-3 or TRBV12-4 with TRBJ2-1; unclear D gene. CDR3 length: 14 residues. Trimming shortened V by 3 bases and J by 0 bases, and 6 bases separated the two germline ends.

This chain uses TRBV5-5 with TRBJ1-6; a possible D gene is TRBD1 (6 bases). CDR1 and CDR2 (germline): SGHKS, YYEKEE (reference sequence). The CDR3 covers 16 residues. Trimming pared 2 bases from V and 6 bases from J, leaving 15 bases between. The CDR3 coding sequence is TGTGCCAGCAGCTTACAGGGTCTGGGGGGTAATTCACCCCTCCACTTT. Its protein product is CASSLQGLGGNSPLHF. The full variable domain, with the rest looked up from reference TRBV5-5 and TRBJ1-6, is DAGVTQSPTHLIKTRGQQVTLRCSPISGHKSVSWYQQVLGQGPQFIFQYYEKEERGRGNFPDRFSARQFPNYSSELNVNALLLGDSALYLCASSLQGLGGNSPLHFGNGTRLTVT.

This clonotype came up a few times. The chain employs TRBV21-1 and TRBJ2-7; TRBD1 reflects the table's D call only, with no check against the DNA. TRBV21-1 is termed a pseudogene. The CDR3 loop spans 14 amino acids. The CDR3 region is CASSKDGGSCEQYF. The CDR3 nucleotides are TGTGCCAGCAGCAAAGACGGGGGGAGTTGCGAGCAGTACTTC.

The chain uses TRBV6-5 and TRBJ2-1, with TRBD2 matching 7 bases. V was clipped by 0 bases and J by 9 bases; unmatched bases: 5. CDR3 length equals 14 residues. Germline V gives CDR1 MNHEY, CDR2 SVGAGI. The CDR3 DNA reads TGTGCCAGCAGTTACTCGAGCGGGGTAGTTGAGCAGTTCTTC. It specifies CASSYSSGVVEQFF.

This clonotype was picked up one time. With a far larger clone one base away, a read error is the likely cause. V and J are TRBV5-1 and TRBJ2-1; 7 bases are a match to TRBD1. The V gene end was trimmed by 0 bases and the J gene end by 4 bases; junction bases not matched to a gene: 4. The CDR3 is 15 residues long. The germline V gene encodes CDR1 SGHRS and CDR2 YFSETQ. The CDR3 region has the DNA TGCGCCAGCAGCTTGGCCGTGACAGGGTACAATGAGCAGTTCTTC. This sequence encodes CASSLAVTGYNEQFF.

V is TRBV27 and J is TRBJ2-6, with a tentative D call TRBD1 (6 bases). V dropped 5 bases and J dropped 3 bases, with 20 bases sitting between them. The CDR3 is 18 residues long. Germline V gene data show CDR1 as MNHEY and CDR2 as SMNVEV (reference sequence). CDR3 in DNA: TGTGCCAGCAGTATCCCGCGTAAAGGGGGATTTGGGGCCAACGTCCTGACTTTC. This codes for CASSIPRKGGFGANVLTF.

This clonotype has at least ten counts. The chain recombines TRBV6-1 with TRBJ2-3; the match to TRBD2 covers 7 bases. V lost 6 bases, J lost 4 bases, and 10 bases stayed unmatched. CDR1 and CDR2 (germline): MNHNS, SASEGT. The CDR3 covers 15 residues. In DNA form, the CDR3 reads TGTGCCAGCAGACCAGGACTAGGGGCCTCAGATACGCAGTATTTT. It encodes CASRPGLGASDTQYF.

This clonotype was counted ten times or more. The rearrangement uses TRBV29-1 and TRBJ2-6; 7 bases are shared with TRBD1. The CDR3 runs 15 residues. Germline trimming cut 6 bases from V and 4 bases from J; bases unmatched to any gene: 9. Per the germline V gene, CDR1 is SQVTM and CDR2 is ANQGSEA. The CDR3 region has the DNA TGCAGCGTACAGGGGTTGGGTGACGGGGCCAACGTCCTGACTTTC. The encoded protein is CSVQGLGDGANVLTF.

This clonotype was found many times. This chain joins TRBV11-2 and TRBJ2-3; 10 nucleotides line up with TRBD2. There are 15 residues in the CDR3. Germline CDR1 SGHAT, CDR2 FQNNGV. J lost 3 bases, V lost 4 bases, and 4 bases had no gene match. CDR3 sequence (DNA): TGTGCCAGCAGCTCGCCGACTAGCGGGACAGATACGCAGTATTTT. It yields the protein CASSSPTSGTDTQYF.

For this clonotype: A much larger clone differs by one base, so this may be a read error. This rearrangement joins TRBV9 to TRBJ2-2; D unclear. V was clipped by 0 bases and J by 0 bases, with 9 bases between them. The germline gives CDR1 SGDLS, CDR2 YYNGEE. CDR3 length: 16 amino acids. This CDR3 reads CASSVGIEANTGELFF. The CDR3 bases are TGTGCCAGCAGCGTAGGAATCGAGGCGAACACCGGGGAGCTGTTTTTT.

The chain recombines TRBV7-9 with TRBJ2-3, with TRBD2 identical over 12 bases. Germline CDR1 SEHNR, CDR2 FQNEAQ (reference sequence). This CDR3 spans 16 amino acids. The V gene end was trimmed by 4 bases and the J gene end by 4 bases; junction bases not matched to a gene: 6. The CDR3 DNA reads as TGTGCCAGCAGCTACCGACTAGCGGGAGTGGCAGATACGCAGTATTTT. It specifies CASSYRLAGVADTQYF.

The CDR3 loop is CASGVPPYGYTF. For the CDR3, the DNA is TGTGCTAGTGGGGTCCCCCCCTATGGCTACACCTTC. This chain connects TRBV12-5 to TRBJ1-2; unclear D gene. CDR3 length: 12 amino acids. CDR1 LGHNT and CDR2 FRNRAP come from the germline V gene. With 6 bases removed from V and 4 bases from J, the gap between germline ends came to 9 bases.

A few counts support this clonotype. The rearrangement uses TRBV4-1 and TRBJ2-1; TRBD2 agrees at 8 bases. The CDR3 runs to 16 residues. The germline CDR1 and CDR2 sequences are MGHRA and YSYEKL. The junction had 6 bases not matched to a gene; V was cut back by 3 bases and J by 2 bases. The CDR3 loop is CASSHTGLGAYNEQFF. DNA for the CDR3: TGCGCCAGCAGCCATACGGGACTAGGGGCCTACAATGAGCAGTTCTTC.

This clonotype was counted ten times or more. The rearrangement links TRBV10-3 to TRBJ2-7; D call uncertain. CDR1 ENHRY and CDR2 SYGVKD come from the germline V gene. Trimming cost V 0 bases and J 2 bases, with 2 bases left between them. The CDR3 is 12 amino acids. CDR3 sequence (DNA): TGTGCCATCAGTGAGTCTGCCTACGAGCAGTACTTC. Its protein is CAISESAYEQYF.

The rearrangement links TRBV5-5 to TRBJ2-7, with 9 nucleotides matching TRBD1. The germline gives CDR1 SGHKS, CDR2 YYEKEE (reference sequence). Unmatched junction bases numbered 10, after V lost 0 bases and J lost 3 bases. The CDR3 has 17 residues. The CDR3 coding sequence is TGTGCCAGCAGCTTGGATCCCTCGGCGGGACAGGGCTACGAGCAGTACTTC. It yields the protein CASSLDPSAGQGYEQYF.

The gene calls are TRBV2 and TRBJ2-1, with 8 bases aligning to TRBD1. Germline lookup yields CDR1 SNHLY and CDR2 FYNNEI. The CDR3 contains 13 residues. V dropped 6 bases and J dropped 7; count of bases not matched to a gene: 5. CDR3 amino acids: CASRTDRGNEQFF. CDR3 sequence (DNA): TGTGCCAGCAGGACTGACAGGGGAAATGAGCAGTTCTTC.

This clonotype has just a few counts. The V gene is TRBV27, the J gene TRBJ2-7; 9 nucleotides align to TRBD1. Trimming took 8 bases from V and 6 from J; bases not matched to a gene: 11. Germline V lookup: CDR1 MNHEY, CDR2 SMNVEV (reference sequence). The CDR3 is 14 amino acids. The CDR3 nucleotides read TGTGCCAGCTGGCGGGACAGGGATGTCCTCGAGCAGTACTTC. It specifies CASWRDRDVLEQYF.

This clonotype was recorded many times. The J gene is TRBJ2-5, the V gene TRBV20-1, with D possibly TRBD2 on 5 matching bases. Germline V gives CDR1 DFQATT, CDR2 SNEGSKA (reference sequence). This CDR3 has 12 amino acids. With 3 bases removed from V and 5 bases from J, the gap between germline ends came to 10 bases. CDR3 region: CSASPPGETQYF. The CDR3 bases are TGCAGTGCTAGTCCTCCGGGGGAGACCCAGTACTTC.

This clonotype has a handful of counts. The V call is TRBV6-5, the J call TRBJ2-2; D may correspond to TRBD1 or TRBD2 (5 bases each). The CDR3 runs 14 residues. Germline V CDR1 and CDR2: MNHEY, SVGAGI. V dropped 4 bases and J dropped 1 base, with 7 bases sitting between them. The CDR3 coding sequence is TGTGCCAGCAGTTGGGACGGGAACACCGGGGAGCTGTTTTTT. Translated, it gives CASSWDGNTGELFF.

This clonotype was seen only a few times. The CDR3 DNA reads TGTGCCAGCAGCTTAGCTCGGCAGAACAATGAGCAGTTCTTC. Protein: CASSLARQNNEQFF. V is TRBV7-2 and J is TRBJ2-1; D ambiguous. CDR1 and CDR2 (germline): SGHTA, FQGNSA. This CDR3 is 14 amino acids long. The V end lost 0 bases, the J end lost 5 bases, and 8 bases lay between the germline ends.

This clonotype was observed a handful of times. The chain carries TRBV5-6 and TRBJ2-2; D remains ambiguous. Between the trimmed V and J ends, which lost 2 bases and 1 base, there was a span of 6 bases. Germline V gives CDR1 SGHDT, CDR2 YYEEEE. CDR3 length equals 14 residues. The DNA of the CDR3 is TGTGCCAGCAGCTTTCGAGTGAACACCGGGGAGCTGTTTTTT. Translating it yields CASSFRVNTGELFF.

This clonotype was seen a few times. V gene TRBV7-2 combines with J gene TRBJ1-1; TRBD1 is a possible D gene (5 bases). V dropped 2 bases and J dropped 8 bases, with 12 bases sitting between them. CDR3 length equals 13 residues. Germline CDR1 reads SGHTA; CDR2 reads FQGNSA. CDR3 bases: TGTGCCAGCAGCTTATGGGGGAATTCGGAAGCTTTCTTT. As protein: CASSLWGNSEAFF.